Following are 25 T cell receptor beta chains from one sample sequenced in a study of control samples from healthy donors and cancer patients. Sequencing was performed with immunoSEQ multiplex PCR; in TCRdb, only in-frame clones are kept and a portion is missing. The table lists more than 50,000 clones, 70% to 90% of them singletons. The material sequenced was blood. These receptor sequences come from a man aged 35 to 55 in good health.

The gene calls are TRBV5-4 and TRBJ2-2; D ambiguous. Between the trimmed V and J ends, which lost 6 bases and 3 bases, there was a span of 15 bases. Germline V CDR1 and CDR2: SGHNT, YYREEE (reference sequence). The CDR3 loop spans 15 amino acids. The CDR3 bases are TGTGCCAGCACCGGGCAGTCCCGGGACACCGGGGAGCTGTTTTTT. This gives the protein CASTGQSRDTGELFF. Full variable domain (missing parts from reference TRBV5-4 and TRBJ2-2): ETGVTQSPTHLIKTRGQQVTLRCSSQSGHNTVSWYQQALGQGPQFIFQYYREEENGRGNFPPRFSGLQFPNYSSELNVNALELDDSALYLCASTGQSRDTGELFFGEGSRLTVL.

The genes are TRBV19 and TRBJ1-6; D is unclear. The CDR3 is 15 residues long. Germline-derived CDR1 and CDR2 are LNHDA and SQIVND (reference sequence). Between the trimmed V and J ends, which lost 5 bases and 0 bases, there was a span of 8 bases. The CDR3, as DNA: TGTGCCAGTAGTGTTCAGAGCTCCTATAATTCACCCCTCCACTTT. Translated, it gives CASSVQSSYNSPLHF.

This sequence joins TRBV30 and TRBJ1-6; 8 bases are shared with TRBD1. The V segment lost 6 bases and the J segment 4 bases; nucleotides outside the gene matches: 8. Germline assignment: CDR1 GTSNPN and CDR2 SVGIG (reference sequence). The CDR3 runs 15 residues. The CDR3 DNA sequence: TGTGCCTGCACTTTGGACAGGGATTATAATTCACCCCTCCACTTT. This translates into CACTLDRDYNSPLHF.

The gene calls are TRBV6-1 and TRBJ1-4, with no clear D. There are 16 residues in the CDR3. Trimming pared 2 bases from V and 3 bases from J, leaving 13 bases between. CDR1 MNHNS and CDR2 SASEGT come from the germline V gene. The CDR3 DNA is TGTGCCAGCAGTGAAACCGGGGAACGGGCTAATGAAAAACTGTTTTTT. The encoded protein is CASSETGERANEKLFF.

This clone was detected a few times. The chain couples TRBV7-6 to TRBJ2-1, with no clear D. The V end lost 5 bases, the J end lost 8 bases, and 10 bases lay between the germline ends. The germline V gene encodes CDR1 SGHVS and CDR2 FNYEAQ. The length of the CDR3 is 12 residues. CDR3 loop: CASSPRRDEQFF. The CDR3 DNA sequence: TGTGCCAGCAGCCCCCGACGGGATGAGCAGTTCTTC.

CDR3 DNA: TGTGCCAGCAGTAACAGCTACGAGCAGTACTTC. Translation gives CASSNSYEQYF. This rearrangement joins TRBV5-6 to TRBJ2-7; no definite D call. The CDR3 has 11 amino acids. Per the germline V gene, CDR1 is SGHDT and CDR2 is YYEEEE. V lost 5 bases, J lost 3 bases, and 6 bases lay in between. The full variable domain, completed using reference TRBV5-6 and TRBJ2-7, is DAGVTQSPTHLIKTRGQQVTLRCSPKSGHDTVSWYQQALGQGPQFIFQYYEEEERQRGNFPDRFSGHQFPNYSSELNVNALLLGDSALYLCASSNSYEQYFGPGTRLTVT.

This clone was seen a single time. V gene TRBV4-3 combines with J gene TRBJ2-3; 10 bases fit TRBD1. Germline lookup yields CDR1 LGHNA and CDR2 YSLEER. CDR3 length: 14 residues. Trimming removed 8 bases from V and 3 bases from J; junction bases left unmatched: 5. The CDR3 bases are TGCGCCAGCGCCCGGGACAGGGGTACAGATACGCAGTATTTT. Amino acid sequence: CASARDRGTDTQYF.

At least ten counts were recorded for this clone. The chain carries TRBV30 and TRBJ1-5; possibly TRBD1 for D (5 bases). The CDR3 covers 15 residues. Germline CDR1 and CDR2: GTSNPN and SVGIG (reference sequence). The germline V and J ends were trimmed by 2 bases and 6 bases, with 17 bases remaining between them. CDR3 bases: TGTGCCTGGAGTCTATATCAGGGTTCAGGTCAGCCCCAGCATTTT. Its protein product is CAWSLYQGSGQPQHF.

The V call is TRBV19, the J call TRBJ1-5; a possible D gene is TRBD1 (5 bases). The V end was cut by 5 bases, the J end by 7 bases, with 12 bases between. The CDR3 covers 13 residues. The germline CDR1 and CDR2 sequences are LNHDA and SQIVND (reference sequence). CDR3 sequence (DNA): TGTGCCAGTAGTTATCAGGGCGGGCAGCCCCAGCATTTT. It translates to CASSYQGGQPQHF.

J is TRBJ1-2 and V is TRBV6-4; D is unresolved. The length of the CDR3 is 15 residues. Germline loops: CDR1 MRHNA, CDR2 SNTAGT. The V end lost 3 bases, the J end lost 0 bases, and 11 bases lay between the germline ends. CDR3 DNA sequence: TGTGCCAGCAGTGAGGATTCGTACTCTAACTATGGCTACACCTTC. Translated: CASSEDSYSNYGYTF.

This chain links TRBV15 with TRBJ1-6, with D unresolved. Trimming shortened V by 1 base and J by 7 bases, and 11 bases separated the two germline ends. The length of the CDR3 is 15 residues. Germline-derived CDR1 and CDR2 are LNHNV and YYDKDF (reference sequence). CDR3 sequence: CATSRVGGSNSPLHF. In DNA form, the CDR3 reads TGTGCCACCAGCAGAGTTGGCGGGTCGAATTCACCCCTCCACTTT.

The V gene is TRBV11-3, the J gene TRBJ2-1; D not resolved. Germline lookup yields CDR1 SGHNT and CDR2 YENEEA. The CDR3 loop spans 12 amino acids. V was cut by 5 bases and J by 5 bases, with 7 bases left in between. CDR3 bases: TGTGCCAGCAGCGGGGAAGACAATGAGCAGTTCTTC. Amino acids: CASSGEDNEQFF.

This clone occurred a few times. The rearrangement uses TRBV19 and TRBJ1-2; 8 bases align to TRBD1. The CDR3 is 15 residues long. V trimming: 0 bases; J trimming: 2 bases; junction bases outside the gene matches: 2. Germline V gives CDR1 LNHDA, CDR2 SQIVND (reference sequence). CDR3 sequence: CASSIERQGNYGYTF. CDR3 DNA: TGTGCCAGTAGTATAGAGAGACAGGGGAACTATGGCTACACCTTC.

V gene TRBV27 combines with J gene TRBJ1-4; 7 bases fit TRBD1. The germline gives CDR1 MNHEY, CDR2 SMNVEV (reference sequence). This CDR3 contains 14 residues. V lost 6 bases, J lost 10 bases, and 11 bases stayed unmatched. CDR3 nucleotides: TGTGCCAGCAGGACGACAGGGAATATGGGAAAACTGTTTTTT. Protein product: CASRTTGNMGKLFF.

The chain recombines TRBV9 with TRBJ2-3; D gene unclear. The CDR3 sequence is 13 residues long. Trimming cost V 3 bases and J 3 bases, with 8 bases left between them. CDR1 and CDR2 from the germline V gene are SGDLS and YYNGEE. This CDR3 is CASSAPVTDTQYF. The CDR3 region has the DNA TGTGCCAGCAGCGCCCCAGTAACAGATACGCAGTATTTT.

In nucleotides, the CDR3 is TGTGCCATCAGTGAAAATAGCGGGAGGGCGCAGTTCTTC. Encoded protein: CAISENSGRAQFF. This chain uses TRBV10-3 with TRBJ2-1; the match to TRBD2 covers 11 bases. Germline V CDR1 and CDR2: ENHRY, SYGVKD. Unmatched junction bases numbered 4, after V lost 3 bases and J lost 12 bases. This CDR3 comprises 13 residues.

This clone was detected once. The genes are TRBV5-4 and TRBJ2-4, with TRBD1 matching over 7 bases. CDR1 SGHNT and CDR2 YYREEE come from the germline V gene (reference sequence). J gave up 4 bases and V 2 bases, and 3 bases lay outside the gene matches. The CDR3 runs 14 residues. The chain's CDR3 is CASSFGTEKNIQYF. DNA of the CDR3: TGTGCCAGCAGCTTCGGGACAGAAAAAAACATTCAGTACTTC. The entire variable domain, with the rest obtained from reference TRBV5-4 and TRBJ2-4, is as follows: ETGVTQSPTHLIKTRGQQVTLRCSSQSGHNTVSWYQQALGQGPQFIFQYYREEENGRGNFPPRFSGLQFPNYSSELNVNALELDDSALYLCASSFGTEKNIQYFGAGTRLSVL.

This sequence joins TRBV2 and TRBJ2-1; TRBD2 aligns across 13 bases. The CDR3 sequence is 14 residues long. Per the germline V gene, CDR1 is SNHLY and CDR2 is FYNNEI. V lost 6 bases, J lost 9 bases, and 5 bases stayed unmatched. CDR3 sequence (DNA): TGTGCCAGCAGCGAACTAGCGGGGGGGGGTGAGCAGTTCTTC. Translated, it gives CASSELAGGGEQFF.

The chain is built from TRBV7-2 and TRBJ1-2; D uncertain. Trimming left V 1 base short and J 0 bases short, with 9 bases between. CDR1 is SGHTA and CDR2 is FQGNSA in the germline V gene. This CDR3 region has 15 residues. Here the CDR3 reads CASSLVQRANYGYTF. The CDR3 DNA reads TGTGCCAGCAGCTTAGTACAAAGAGCTAACTATGGCTACACCTTC.

V and J are TRBV7-2 and TRBJ1-1; no clear D gene. Trimming left V 2 bases short and J 1 base short, with 8 bases between. This CDR3 comprises 14 residues. The germline V gene has CDR1 SGHTA and CDR2 FQGNSA. The CDR3 sequence: CASSLFRGNTEAFF. DNA of the CDR3: TGTGCCAGCAGCTTATTCCGGGGGAACACTGAAGCTTTCTTT. Filled out from reference TRBV7-2 and TRBJ1-1, the complete variable domain reads GAGVSQSPSNKVTEKGKDVELRCDPISGHTALYWYRQSLGQGLEFLIYFQGNSAPDKSGLPSDRFSAERTGGSVSTLTIQRTQQEDSAVYLCASSLFRGNTEAFFGQGTRLTVV.

V gene TRBV6-5 combines with J gene TRBJ2-4; TRBD2 matches 7 bases. The trim removed 0 bases at V and 4 bases at J, leaving 6 bases unmatched. The CDR3 spans 16 residues. CDR1 and CDR2 (germline): MNHEY, SVGAGI. CDR3 region: CASSYSIGLEKNIQYF. Written as DNA, the CDR3 is TGTGCCAGCAGTTACTCGATAGGACTAGAGAAAAACATTCAGTACTTC.

V is TRBV3-1 (or the pseudogene TRBV3-2) and J is TRBJ2-1, with 8 nucleotides matching TRBD2. CDR1 and CDR2 (germline): LGHDT, YNNKEL (reference sequence). The V gene end was trimmed by 1 base and the J gene end by 2 bases; junction bases not matched to a gene: 1. The CDR3 totals 15 residues. As DNA, the CDR3 is TGTGCCAGCAGCCAAGCAGCGGGGGCCTACAATGAGCAGTTCTTC. Protein: CASSQAAGAYNEQFF.

The J gene is TRBJ1-5, the V gene TRBV19; D remains unclear. Germline V gene sequence: CDR1 LNHDA, CDR2 SQIVND (reference sequence). V lost 8 bases and J 9 bases, leaving 20 bases between the germline ends. The CDR3 totals 14 residues. The CDR3 bases are TGTGCCAGTGCCTTATTGGACCCGTTGGGGCCCCAGCATTTT. It translates to CASALLDPLGPQHF.

This clone occurred a few times. This rearrangement joins TRBV10-3 to TRBJ1-5, with D maybe TRBD1 (5 bases). Trimming cost V 2 bases and J 2 bases, with 10 bases left between them. CDR1 and CDR2 (germline): ENHRY, SYGVKD. This CDR3 contains 15 residues. CDR3 coding DNA: TGTGCCATCAGTGAGAGGATGGGGGGCAATCAGCCCCAGCATTTT. Translated: CAISERMGGNQPQHF.

The chain is built from TRBV6-2 or TRBV6-3 and TRBJ1-5, with TRBD1 matching 10 bases. There are 16 residues in the CDR3. J was trimmed by 7 bases and V by 5 bases; bases with no gene match: 11. From germline, CDR1 is MNHEY and CDR2 SVGEGT. The CDR3 region has the DNA TGTGCCAGCAGTCCGGCGACAGGGGGCGCCCCGCAGCCCCAGCATTTT. Amino acid sequence: CASSPATGGAPQPQHF.